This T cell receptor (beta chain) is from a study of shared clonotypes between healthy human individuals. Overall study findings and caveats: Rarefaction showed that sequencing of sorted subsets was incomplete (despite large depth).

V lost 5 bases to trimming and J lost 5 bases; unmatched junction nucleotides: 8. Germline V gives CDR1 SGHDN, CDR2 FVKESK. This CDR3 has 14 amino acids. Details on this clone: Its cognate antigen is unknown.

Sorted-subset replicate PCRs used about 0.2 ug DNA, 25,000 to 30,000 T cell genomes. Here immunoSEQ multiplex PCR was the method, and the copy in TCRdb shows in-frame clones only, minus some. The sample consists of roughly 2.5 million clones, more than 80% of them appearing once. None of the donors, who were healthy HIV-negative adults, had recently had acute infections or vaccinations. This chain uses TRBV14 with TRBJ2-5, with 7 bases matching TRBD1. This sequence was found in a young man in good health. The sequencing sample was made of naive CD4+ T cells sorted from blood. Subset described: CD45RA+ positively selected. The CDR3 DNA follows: TGTGCCAGCAGCAGTGACAGGGTTGGGGAGACCCAGTACTTC. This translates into CASSSDRVGETQYF.